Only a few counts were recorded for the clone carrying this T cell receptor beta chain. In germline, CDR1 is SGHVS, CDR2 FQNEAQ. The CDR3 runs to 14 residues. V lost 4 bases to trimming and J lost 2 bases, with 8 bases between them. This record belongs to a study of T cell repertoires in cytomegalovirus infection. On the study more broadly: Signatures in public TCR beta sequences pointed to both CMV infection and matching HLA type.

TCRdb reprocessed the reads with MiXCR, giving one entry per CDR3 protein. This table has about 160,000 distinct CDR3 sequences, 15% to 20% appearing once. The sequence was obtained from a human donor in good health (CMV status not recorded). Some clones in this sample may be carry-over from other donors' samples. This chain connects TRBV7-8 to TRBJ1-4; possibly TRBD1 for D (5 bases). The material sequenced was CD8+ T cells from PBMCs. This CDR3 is CASSSWGTNEKLFF. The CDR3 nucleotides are TGTGCCAGCAGCTCGTGGGGGACTAATGAAAAACTGTTTTTT.